This TCR beta chain is drawn from a study of T cell responses to AZD1222 COVID-19 vaccine. Study observations and caveats: Every sample of the repertoires postdated the peak T cell response. Spike-specific TCR breadth and depth were elevated following two AZD1222 doses.

This CDR3 comprises 12 residues. After removal of 6 bases from V and 7 bases from J, the junction contained 3 bases not matched to a gene. CDR1 and CDR2 from the germline V gene are MDHEN and SYDVKM. Concerning this clone itself: Its antigen is still unknown.

Profiling relied on immunoSEQ multiplex PCR, and the TCRdb table lists in-frame clones only, not all of them. The sample contains about 120,000 clones, over 75% of which appear only once. This rearrangement joins TRBV28 to TRBJ2-4; 7 nucleotides agree with TRBD1. The specimen was peripheral blood, collected on day 0 of AZD1222 vaccination. This TCR derives from an adult in good health. The CDR3 is CASSLDRNIQYF. DNA of the CDR3: TGTGCCAGCAGCTTGGACAGGAACATTCAGTACTTC.